This TCR beta chain was captured by sequencing in a study of regulatory T cells in long-lasting Graves disease. V was clipped by 3 bases and J by 8 bases, with 14 bases between them. Germline lookup yields CDR1 SGHRS and CDR2 YFSETQ. The length of the CDR3 is 14 residues. Time point noted: persistent/refractory GD, antithyroid drugs over 5 years with positive TRAb. Following extraction of RNA from PBMCs, that RNA was used to make the TCR library. CDR3-region Arm-PCR and iRepertoire HTBI primers produced the TCR beta libraries. Authors' processing steps: Analysis of the samples identified around 60 TRBV and over 13 TRBJ segments. Each CDR3 protein is one row after TCRdb ran MiXCR on the multiplex PCR reads. TCRdb, rather than the study authors, made the V and J calls. The profile covers under 500,000 distinct CDR3 sequences, with less than 25% appearing a single time and approximately 8% taken by the ten largest.

V usage is TRBV5-1 and J usage is TRBJ1-4, with a tentative D call TRBD1 (6 bases). The clonotype comes from a female donor with Graves disease. Sequencing was performed on peripheral blood mononuclear cells (PBMCs), taken when the disease was refractory, from a patient treated with antithyroid drugs. Here the CDR3 reads CASSSTQGREKLFF. In DNA form, the CDR3 reads TGCGCCAGCAGCTCAACACAGGGTAGGGAAAAACTGTTTTTT.